Detailed here is one T cell receptor beta chain. These data are taken from a study of blood T cell repertoires in COVID-19. V dropped 1 base and J dropped 5; count of bases not matched to a gene: 9. The CDR3 spans 15 residues. Germline values: CDR1 GTSNPN, CDR2 SVGIG (reference sequence). Assay used: immunoSEQ multiplex PCR; TCRdb lists only in-frame clones, some missing. Of 270,000 or so clones in the sample, around 89% were seen once. The receptor's source is a woman between 35 and 50 years old with acute COVID-19. The rearrangement uses TRBV30 and TRBJ1-1; 8 bases match TRBD1. The sequenced material came from PBMCs or T cells enriched from blood (not recorded which). CDR3 DNA sequence: TGTGCCTGGAGTGAATTGGACAGGGCCCTTACTGAAGCTTTCTTT. This sequence encodes CAWSELDRALTEAFF.